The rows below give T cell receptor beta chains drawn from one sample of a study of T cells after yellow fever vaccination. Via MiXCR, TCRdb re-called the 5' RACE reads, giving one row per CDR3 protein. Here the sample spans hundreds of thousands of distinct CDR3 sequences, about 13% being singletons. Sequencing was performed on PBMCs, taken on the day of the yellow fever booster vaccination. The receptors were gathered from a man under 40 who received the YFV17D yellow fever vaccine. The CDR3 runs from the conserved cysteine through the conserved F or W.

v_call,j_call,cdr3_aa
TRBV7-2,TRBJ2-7,CASSMNPSGSHGEQYF
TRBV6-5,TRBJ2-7,CASSYFESSYEQYF
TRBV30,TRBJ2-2,CAWRITLAVNTGELFF
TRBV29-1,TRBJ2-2,CSVYDLTADRRDTGELFF
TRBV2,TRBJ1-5,CASRTDRGRQPQHF
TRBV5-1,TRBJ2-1,CASSYRELGSYNEQFF
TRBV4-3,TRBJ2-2,CASSHTRGRELFF
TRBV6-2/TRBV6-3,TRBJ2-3,CASSYAATTRYTQYF
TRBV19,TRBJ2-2,CASRPGQGNTGELFF
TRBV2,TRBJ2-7,CASSVLLASTSSYEQYF
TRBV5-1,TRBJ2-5,CASSLGSGREYQETQYF
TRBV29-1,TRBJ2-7,CSVASGTAEQYF
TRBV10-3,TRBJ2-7,CATRHQETDEQYF
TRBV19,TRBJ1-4,CASSQPPGPTATNEKLFF
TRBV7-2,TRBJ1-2,CASSLGDRGVYGYTF
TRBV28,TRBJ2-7,CASKASPGKLAEQYF
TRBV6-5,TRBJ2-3,CASSSLADTQYF
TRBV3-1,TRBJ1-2,CASSPLDGDGYTF
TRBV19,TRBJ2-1,CASSFGTSGRRIYNEQFF
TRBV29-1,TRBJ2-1,CSVLSSGDYNEQFF
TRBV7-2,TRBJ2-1,CASSLQGSSYNEQFF
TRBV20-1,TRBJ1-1,CSAPGQFQMGAFF
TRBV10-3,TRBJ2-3,CAISLDPREDTQYF
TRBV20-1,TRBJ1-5,CSATAMDYSNQPQHF
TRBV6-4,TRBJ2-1,CASSDSWESNEQFF
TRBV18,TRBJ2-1,CASSPGLHNEQFF
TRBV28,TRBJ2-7,CASSLTSGNVYEQYF
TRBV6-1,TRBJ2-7,CASSEASDGEQYF
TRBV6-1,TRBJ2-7,CASMVGGSKSYEQYF
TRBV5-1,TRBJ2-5,CASSPEEEPYDKYQETQYF
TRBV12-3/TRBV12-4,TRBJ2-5,CASSSAHRDQETQYF
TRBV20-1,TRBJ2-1,CSAREYPAGSSYNEQFF
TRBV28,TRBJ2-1,CASSPLPQRGSSYNEQFF
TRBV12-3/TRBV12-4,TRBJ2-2,CASTTGTHTGELFF
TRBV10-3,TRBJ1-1,CAISASGQGNTEAFF
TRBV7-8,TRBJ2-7,CASRFSGGEQYF
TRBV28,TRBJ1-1,CASSVGQGRFETEAFF
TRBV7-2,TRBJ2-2,CASSVQMTGELFF
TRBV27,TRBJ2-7,CASSLSIGPAYEQYF
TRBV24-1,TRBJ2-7,CATSDATSGSYEQYF
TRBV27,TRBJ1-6,CASSFATYNSPLHF
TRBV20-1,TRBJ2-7,CSAPRQLQGYEQYF
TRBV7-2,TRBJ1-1,CASSLVPGAGNTEAFF
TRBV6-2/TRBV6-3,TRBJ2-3,CASSTVRGRAGGTDTQYF
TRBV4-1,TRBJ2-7,CASSPLLGEQYF